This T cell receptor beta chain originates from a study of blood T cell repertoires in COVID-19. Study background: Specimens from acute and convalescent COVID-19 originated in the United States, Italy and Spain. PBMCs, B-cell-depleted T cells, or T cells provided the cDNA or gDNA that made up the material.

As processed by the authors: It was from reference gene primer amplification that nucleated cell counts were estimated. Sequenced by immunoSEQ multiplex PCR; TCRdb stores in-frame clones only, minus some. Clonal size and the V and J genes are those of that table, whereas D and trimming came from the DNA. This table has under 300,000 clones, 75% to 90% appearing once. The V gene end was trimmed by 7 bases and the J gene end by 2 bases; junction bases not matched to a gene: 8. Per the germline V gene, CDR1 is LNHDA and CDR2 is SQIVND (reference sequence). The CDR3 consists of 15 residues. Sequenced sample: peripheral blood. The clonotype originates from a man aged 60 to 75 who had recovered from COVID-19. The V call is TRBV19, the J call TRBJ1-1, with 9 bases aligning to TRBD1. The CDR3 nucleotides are TGTGCCAGTATCCTCGGACAGGGGATTAACACTGAAGCTTTCTTT. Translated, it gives CASILGQGINTEAFF.